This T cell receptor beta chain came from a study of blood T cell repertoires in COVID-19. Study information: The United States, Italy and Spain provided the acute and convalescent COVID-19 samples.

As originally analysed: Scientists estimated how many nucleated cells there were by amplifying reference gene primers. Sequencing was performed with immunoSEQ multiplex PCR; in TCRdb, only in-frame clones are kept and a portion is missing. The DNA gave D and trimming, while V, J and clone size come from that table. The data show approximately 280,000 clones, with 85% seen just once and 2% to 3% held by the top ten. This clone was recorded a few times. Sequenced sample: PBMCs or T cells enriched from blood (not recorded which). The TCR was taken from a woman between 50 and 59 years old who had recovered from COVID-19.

CDR3 region: CSASRQNEKLFF. CDR3 nucleotide sequence: TGCAGTGCTAGTCGACAGAATGAAAAACTGTTTTTT. The rearrangement uses TRBV20-1 and TRBJ1-4; a possible D gene is TRBD1 (5 bases). From germline, CDR1 is DFQATT and CDR2 SNEGSKA (reference sequence). V shed 3 bases and J shed 5 bases, with 7 bases lying between them. The CDR3 is 12 residues long.